This entry features one T cell receptor (beta chain) sequence. The target antigen is unknown. Other DNA sequences within the sample encode an identical CDR3. Primers: 60 Vbeta forward and 13 Jbeta reverse. Authors' processing steps: Roughly 11 million shared chains were among some 75 million unique TCR beta chains counted in a later analysis. Here immunoSEQ multiplex PCR was the method, and the copy in TCRdb shows in-frame clones only, minus some. That table supplies the V and J calls and clone size; D and trimming were determined from the DNA. The repertoire has 180,000 or so clones, 70% to 80% of them found once; the top ten carry around 1.6%. These data belong to a study of cytomegalovirus exposure and HLA in healthy donors. Notes on the study in general: In a later analysis, a genetic analysis reported fewer productive-TCR N-insertions in an Asian-associated ancestry cluster than the cohort average.

Each of the donors was a healthy bone marrow donor. This clonotype was sampled from a man aged 18 to 30 in good health and CMV-seronegative. Sequenced: PBMCs.

The CDR3 region is CASRLGGAEAFF. The CDR3 coding sequence is TGTGCCAGCAGATTGGGGGGAGCTGAAGCTTTCTTT. The chain recombines TRBV6-1 with TRBJ1-1; possible D gene TRBD1, 5 bases. The germline gives CDR1 MNHNS, CDR2 SASEGT. The V end lost 6 bases, the J end lost 6 bases, and 11 bases lay between the germline ends. The CDR3 runs to 12 residues.